This T cell receptor beta chain was sequenced for a study of blood T cell repertoires in COVID-19. Germline-derived CDR1 and CDR2 are SGDLS and YYNGEE. This CDR3 spans 16 amino acids. Losses at the gene ends were 4 bases for V and 0 bases for J; bases not matched to a gene: 6. Per the authors' pipeline: Amplification of reference gene primers provided the estimated nucleated cell counts. TCRdb keeps only in-frame clones here, not all; method: immunoSEQ multiplex PCR. From that table come the V and J calls and clone size; the DNA was used to work out D and trimming. This table has approximately 190,000 clones, about 85% appearing once.

The sequencing sample was made of peripheral blood. The chain has TRBV9 and TRBJ2-2; 7 nucleotides align to TRBD1. This receptor was taken from a man aged 60 to 75 with active or convalescent COVID-19. CDR3 protein: CASSPRDSTNTGELFF. CDR3 bases: TGTGCCAGCAGCCCCCGGGACAGCACGAACACCGGGGAGCTGTTTTTT.